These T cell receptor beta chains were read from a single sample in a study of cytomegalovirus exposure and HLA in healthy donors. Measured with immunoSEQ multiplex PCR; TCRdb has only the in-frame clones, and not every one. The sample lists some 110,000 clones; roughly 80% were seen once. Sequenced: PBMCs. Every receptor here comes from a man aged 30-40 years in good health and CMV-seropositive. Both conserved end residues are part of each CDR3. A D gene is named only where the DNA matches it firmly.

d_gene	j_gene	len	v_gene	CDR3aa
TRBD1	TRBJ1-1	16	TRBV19	CASSINPGQGLTEAFF
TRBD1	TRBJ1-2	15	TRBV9	CASSVGEGGYYGYTF
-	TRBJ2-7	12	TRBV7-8	CASSLSGYEQYF
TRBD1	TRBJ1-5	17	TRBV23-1	CASSQPAGQGGHQPQHF
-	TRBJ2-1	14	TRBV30	CAWTGILVGNEQFF
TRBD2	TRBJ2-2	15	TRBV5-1	CASSSTGLVTGELFF
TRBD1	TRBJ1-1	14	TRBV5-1	CASSSQGMNTEAFF
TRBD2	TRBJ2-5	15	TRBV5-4	CASSGGTSGVETQYF
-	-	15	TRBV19	CASTSVGGNSYEQYF
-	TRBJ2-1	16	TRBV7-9	CASSLAPASSYNEQFF
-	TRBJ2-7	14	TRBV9	CASSVGYLEDEQYF
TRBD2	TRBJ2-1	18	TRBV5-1	CASSLATVAGGRYNEQFF
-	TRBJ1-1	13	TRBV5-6	CASSLLGGTEAFF
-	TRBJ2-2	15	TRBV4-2	CASSLRGLLEGELFF
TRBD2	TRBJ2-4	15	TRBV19	CASSIRLAYKNIQYF
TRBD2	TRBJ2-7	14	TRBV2	CASSGGLAVSEQYF
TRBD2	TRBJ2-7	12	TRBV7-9	CASSLERGEQYF
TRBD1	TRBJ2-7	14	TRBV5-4	CASSPGTGGGEQYF
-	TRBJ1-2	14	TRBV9	CASSVRGGAHGYTF
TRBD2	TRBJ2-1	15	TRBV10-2	CASSWTSDFYGPQFF
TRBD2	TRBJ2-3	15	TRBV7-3	CASSRLAGSTDTQYF
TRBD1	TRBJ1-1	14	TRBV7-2	CASSLVSRQGEAFF
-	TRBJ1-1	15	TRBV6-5	CASSPLSAGRTEAFF
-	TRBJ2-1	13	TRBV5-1	CASSLDYYNEQFF